This paragraph reports one T cell receptor beta chain. The CDR3 is made up of 15 amino acids. The germline V gene has CDR1 SGHRS and CDR2 YFSETQ. V lost 0 bases, J lost 3 bases, and 13 bases lay in between. The sample belongs to a study of blood T cell repertoires in COVID-19. The wider study: Both acute and convalescent COVID-19 samples were obtained from the United States, Italy and Spain. Sample material is recorded as cDNA or gDNA derived from T cells, B-cell-depleted T cells, or PBMCs.

Per the authors' pipeline: Quantification of nucleated cells was approximated via reference gene primer amplification. Sequencing used immunoSEQ multiplex PCR; TCRdb keeps in-frame clones, though not all of them. V and J calls and clone size are copied from that table; D and trimming were computed from the DNA. Found here are around 93,000 clones, around 87% of them singletons; the top ten hold 15%. Sequenced input: peripheral blood. The TCR originated in a human donor in a cohort sampled during active COVID-19. V is TRBV5-1 and J is TRBJ2-7, with D maybe TRBD1 (5 bases). The chain's CDR3 is CASSLGAQGYYEQYF. CDR3 DNA: TGCGCCAGCAGCTTGGGGGCTCAGGGCTACTACGAGCAGTACTTC.